This entry features one T cell receptor (beta chain) sequence. Its antigen is not known. Sample treatment: approximately nine-day PBMC culture with coronavirus spike peptide pools or control peptides (ViraFEST assay). This CDR3 has 12 residues. V shed 5 bases and J shed 8 bases, with 14 bases lying between them. The germline gives CDR1 DFQATT, CDR2 SNEGSKA (reference sequence). Sequencing of the DNA from cultured CD4+ T cells was carried out with the Oncomine TCR Beta short-read assay. TCRdb fed the PCR reads into MiXCR, producing one record per CDR3 protein. The table shows about 16,000 distinct CDR3 sequences, with 60% to 70% occurring only once. The data stem from a study of vaccination and CD4 T cells after COVID-19.

V usage is TRBV20-1 and J usage is TRBJ2-3; tentative D call: TRBD2 (6 bases). This TCR was sampled from a human donor who had recovered from COVID-19. Sequenced material: CD4+ T cells from blood, cultured in vitro. CDR3 region: CSADGGDGTQYF. In DNA form, the CDR3 reads TGCAGTGCTGACGGAGGGGACGGTACGCAGTATTTT.